Listed here are 13 T cell receptor beta chains from one sample, sequenced in a study of shared clonotypes between healthy human individuals. Sequenced by immunoSEQ multiplex PCR; TCRdb stores in-frame clones only, minus some. Of millions of clones listed, roughly 95% are singletons. Specimen: naive CD4+ T cells sorted from blood. The subset is: CD45RA+ positively selected. These receptors all come from a man aged 18 to 35 in good health.

CDR3 DNA: TGTGCTAGTGGTTTGGTACTCGGACAGACTTTTAAAGGGCATAATTCACCCCTCCACTTT. Translating gives CASGLVLGQTFKGHNSPLHF. The chain employs TRBV12-5 and TRBJ1-6; TRBD1 might be the D (6 bases). Trimming took off 0 bases at V and 5 bases at J, with 23 bases between the two ends. The CDR3 is made up of 20 amino acids. Germline CDR1 and CDR2: LGHNT and FRNRAP. The variable domain in full, completed from reference TRBV12-5 and TRBJ1-6, reads DARVTQTPRHKVTEMGQEVTMRCQPILGHNTVFWYRQTMMQGLELLAYFRNRAPLDDSGMPKDRFSAEMPDATLATLKIQPSEPRDSAVYFCASGLVLGQTFKGHNSPLHFGNGTRLTVT.

The rearrangement links TRBV27 to TRBJ2-1; D gene uncertain. V lost 1 base and J lost 8, with 9 bases in between. The CDR3 extends over 13 amino acids. From germline, CDR1 is MNHEY and CDR2 SMNVEV (reference sequence). CDR3 in amino acids: CASSLWAIDEQFF. The CDR3 DNA reads as TGTGCCAGCAGTTTATGGGCCATAGATGAGCAGTTCTTC.

J is TRBJ2-2 and V is TRBV5-6; TRBD2 aligns across 10 bases. This CDR3 contains 16 residues. Trimming took 2 bases from V and 5 from J; bases not matched to a gene: 6. Germline V gene lookup returns CDR1 SGHDT and CDR2 YYEEEE. The DNA of the CDR3 is TGTGCCAGCAGCTTCGCTAGCGGGAGACGGACCGGGGAGCTGTTTTTT. As protein: CASSFASGRRTGELFF.

The gene calls are TRBV6-1 and TRBJ1-3; tentative D call: TRBD1 (5 bases). Looked up from germline, CDR1 is MNHNS and CDR2 is SASEGT. Trimming removed 6 bases at V and 0 bases at J, with 12 bases between. The CDR3 is 15 residues long. The DNA for the CDR3 is TGTGCCAGCAGGGCAGGGCTCATCTCTGGAAACACCATATATTTT. The encoded protein is CASRAGLISGNTIYF.

J is TRBJ2-1 and V is TRBV19; 13 positions agree with TRBD2. CDR3 length equals 17 residues. Trimming at V came to 3 bases and at J to 4 bases, leaving 6 bases not matched to a gene. The V gene's germline CDR1 is LNHDA and CDR2 SQIVND (reference sequence). This chain's CDR3 is CASSITGLAGQYNEQFF. CDR3 nucleotide sequence: TGTGCCAGTAGTATTACGGGACTAGCGGGGCAATACAATGAGCAGTTCTTC.

The chain links TRBV11-2 to TRBJ2-1, with 10 positions matching TRBD2. The germline CDR1 and CDR2 sequences are SGHAT and FQNNGV. This CDR3 contains 16 residues. The junction had 14 bases not matched to a gene; V was cut back by 0 bases and J by 15 bases. Here the CDR3 reads CASSLDLAGGGLLWFF. CDR3 sequence (DNA): TGTGCCAGCAGCTTAGATTTAGCGGGAGGAGGGTTGCTATGGTTCTTC.

This chain joins TRBV7-8 and TRBJ2-3; D possibly corresponds to TRBD2 (5 bases). The CDR3 loop spans 15 amino acids. CDR1 and CDR2 (germline): SGHVS, FQNEAQ. V was shortened by 5 bases and J by 0 bases, with 12 bases between the two germline ends. In DNA form, the CDR3 reads TGTGCCAGCAGCCCGGACTGGACTAGCACAGATACGCAGTATTTT. Translated: CASSPDWTSTDTQYF.

The chain has TRBV19 and TRBJ2-7, with D perhaps TRBD2 (7 bases). Deletions cut 6 bases from V and 7 bases from J, with 16 bases between. Germline V CDR1 and CDR2: LNHDA, SQIVND (reference sequence). The CDR3 loop spans 13 amino acids. CDR3 protein: CASSPLRGAEQYF. In DNA, the CDR3 is TGTGCCAGTAGCCCTCTTCGGGGGGCTGAGCAGTACTTC. The full variable domain, its missing parts supplied by reference TRBV19 and TRBJ2-7, is DGGITQSPKYLFRKEGQNVTLSCEQNLNHDAMYWYRQDPGQGLRLIYYSQIVNDFQKGDIAEGYSVSREKKESFPLTVTSAQKNPTAFYLCASSPLRGAEQYFGPGTRLTVT.

The CDR3 loop is CASRSAGSTYEQYF. For the CDR3, the DNA is TGTGCCAGCAGATCAGCGGGCAGTACCTACGAGCAGTACTTC. This chain links TRBV28 with TRBJ2-7; D perhaps matches TRBD2 (6 bases). The germline V gene has CDR1 MDHEN and CDR2 SYDVKM. With 6 bases removed from V and 2 bases from J, the gap between germline ends came to 14 bases. The CDR3 consists of 14 residues.

With regard to this clone: A far larger clone is off by one base, so a read error is likely. The V call is TRBV30, the J call TRBJ1-1, with D tentatively TRBD1 (6 bases). The CDR3 sequence is 11 residues long. Per germline, CDR1 GTSNPN and CDR2 SVGIG (reference sequence). Trimming removed 1 base from V and 13 bases from J, with 13 bases in between. The CDR3 loop reads CAWSARGRSFF. The CDR3 bases are TGTGCCTGGAGTGCACGGGGGCGTAGTTTCTTT.

The chain carries TRBV6-6 and TRBJ2-7, with 11 bases aligning to TRBD1. CDR1 and CDR2 from the germline V gene are MNHNY and SVGAGI (reference sequence). V lost 5 bases and J lost 2; bases outside the gene matches: 5. This CDR3 is built from 15 residues. This chain's CDR3 is CASSRPDRGPYEQYF. As DNA, the CDR3 is TGTGCCAGCAGTCGCCCGGACAGGGGGCCCTACGAGCAGTACTTC.

This chain links TRBV6-5 with TRBJ1-6; 7 nucleotides agree with TRBD1. Trimming cost V 1 base and J 8 bases; bases outside gene matches: 5. Germline CDR1 and CDR2: MNHEY and SVGAGI. CDR3 size: 15 residues. The CDR3, as DNA: TGTGCCAGCAGTTACTTCACAGGGGTTGATTCACCCCTCCACTTT. Translation gives CASSYFTGVDSPLHF.

This clone came up once. The rearrangement uses TRBV14 and TRBJ1-4; D perhaps matches TRBD1 (6 bases). Trimming removed 4 bases at V and 6 bases at J, with 15 bases between. Germline V gene sequence: CDR1 SGHDN, CDR2 FVKESK. The CDR3 loop spans 15 amino acids. CDR3 coding DNA: TGTGCCAGCAGCCTATGGGGGCGATACGATGAAAAACTGTTTTTT. Protein product: CASSLWGRYDEKLFF.